This T cell receptor beta chain was recorded in a study of siplizumab effects on memory and regulatory T cells. Regarding the study as a whole: Naive T cells were seen as more diverse than memory cells and as major alloresponse contributors.

About this clone: Its antigen remains unknown.

The V end lost 2 bases, the J end lost 0 bases, and 8 bases lay between the germline ends. The germline gives CDR1 SGHDT, CDR2 YYEEEE. This CDR3 comprises 14 residues. Only in-frame clones appear in the TCRdb table, and some are missing; sequencing was by immunoSEQ multiplex PCR. The repertoire holds over 100,000 clones, with roughly nine tenths as singletons. The sequence derives from a human donor in good health. The chain links TRBV5-6 to TRBJ1-1; perhaps TRBD1 as D (5 bases). Sequencing used Tregs sorted from blood. The CDR3 nucleotides are TGTGCCAGCAGCTTAAACAGGATGAACACTGAAGCTTTCTTT. Its protein is CASSLNRMNTEAFF.